The sample holds many counts of the clone carrying this TCR beta chain. Its antigen is unknown. The data are from a study of post-analysis software for immune sequencing data. Study-wide findings and caveats: Five TRBV segments, including TRBV5-6, TRBV5-1 and TRBV20-1, were more frequent in patients than controls.

The TCR beta cDNA libraries contained unique molecular identifiers. Researchers reported roughly 0.5 million cDNA molecules coming from about 0.98 to 11 million T cells. Each CDR3 protein is one row after TCRdb ran MiXCR on the PCR reads. The table lists approximately 660,000 distinct CDR3 sequences, approximately 60% of them singletons. The germline V and J ends were trimmed by 2 bases and 10 bases, with 6 bases remaining between them. The CDR3 extends over 10 amino acids. CDR1 SQVTM and CDR2 ANQGSEA come from the germline V gene. This sequence joins TRBV29-1 and TRBJ2-1; perhaps TRBD1 as D (6 bases). This receptor was obtained from a girl aged 2 to 10 with multiple sclerosis. Specimen: blood. The CDR3: CSVEQGEQFF. The CDR3 nucleotides are TGCAGCGTTGAACAGGGGGAGCAGTTCTTC.